This TCR beta chain is from a study of regulatory T cells in long-lasting Graves disease. With iRepertoire HTBI primers and Arm-PCR of CDR3 regions, TCR beta libraries were built. TCRdb reanalysed the multiplex PCR reads using MiXCR and keeps one entry per CDR3 protein. The repertoire includes some 400,000 distinct CDR3 sequences, just under 15% of them detected once, and around 17% sits in the top ten. This clonotype was recorded many times. The time point here: newly diagnosed GD, antithyroid drugs for less than 3 months. The TCR library was prepared using RNA isolated from PBMCs. Investigators report Graves' disease was diagnosed under American Thyroid Association guidelines. V was shortened by 4 bases and J by 0 bases, with 16 bases between the two germline ends. Germline loops: CDR1 GTSNPN, CDR2 SVGIG (reference sequence). The CDR3 length is 16 residues. These data are also associated with another study on T cells in Graves' hyperthyroidism and ophthalmopathy. From that second work: A lack of ophthalmopathy progression within 18 months defined stable Graves' hyperthyroidism. For the diagnoses, clinical symptoms, serum thyroxine and TRAb, thyroid ultrasound and orbital computed tomography were used.

This sequence was found in a young woman with Graves disease. The starting material was peripheral blood mononuclear cells (PBMCs), obtained at new diagnosis, from a patient treated with antithyroid drugs. This chain uses TRBV30 with TRBJ2-1; D gene ambiguous. The chain's CDR3 is CAWTDGRQSSYNEQFF. The DNA of the CDR3 is TGTGCCTGGACCGACGGACGTCAAAGCTCCTACAATGAGCAGTTCTTC. Supplemented by reference TRBV30 and TRBJ2-1, the full variable domain reads SQTIHQWPATLVQPVGSPLSLECTVEGTSNPNLYWYRQAAGRGLQLLFYSVGIGQISSEVPQNLSASRPQDRQFILSSKKLLLSDSGFYLCAWTDGRQSSYNEQFFGPGTRLTVL.